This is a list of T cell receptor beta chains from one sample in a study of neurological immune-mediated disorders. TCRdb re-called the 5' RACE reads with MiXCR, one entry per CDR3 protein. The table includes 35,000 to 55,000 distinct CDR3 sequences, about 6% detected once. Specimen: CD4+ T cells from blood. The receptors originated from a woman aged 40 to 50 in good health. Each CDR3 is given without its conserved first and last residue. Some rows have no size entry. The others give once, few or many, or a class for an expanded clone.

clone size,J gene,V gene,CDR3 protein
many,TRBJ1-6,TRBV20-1,SVRQNWDNSPLH
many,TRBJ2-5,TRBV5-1,ASSFTGARETQY
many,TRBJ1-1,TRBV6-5,ASSGGTGRDTEAF
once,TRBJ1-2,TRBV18,ASSPPGQFYGYT
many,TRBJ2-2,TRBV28,ASSLTGPPRELF
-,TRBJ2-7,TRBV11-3,ASSVTSGTLAEQY
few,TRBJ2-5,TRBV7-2,ASSLVTSGRAFRTQY
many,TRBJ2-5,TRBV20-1,SAPGTSGPQETQY
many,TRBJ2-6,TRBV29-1,SVRSGANVLT
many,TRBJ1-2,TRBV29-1,SVDRGRDGYT
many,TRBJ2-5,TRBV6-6,ASSTLALKETQY
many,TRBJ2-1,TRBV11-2,ASSPLLSGRYNEQF
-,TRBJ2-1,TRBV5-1,ASSSLAGEGEQF
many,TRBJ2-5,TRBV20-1,SARAAGTQY
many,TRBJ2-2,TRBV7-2,ASSFEGLNTGELF
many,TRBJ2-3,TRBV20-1,SSLAGGPDTQY
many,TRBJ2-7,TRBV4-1,ASSQDLGRRSNEQY
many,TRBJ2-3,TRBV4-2,ASSQEAGLSFTDTQY
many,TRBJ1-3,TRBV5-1,ASSDPILGGHSGNTIY
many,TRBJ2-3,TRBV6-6,ASSDSGKGTDTQY
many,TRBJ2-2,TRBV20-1,SASGASGHTGELF
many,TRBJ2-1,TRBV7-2,ASSHRLAGVRNEQF
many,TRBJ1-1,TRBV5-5,ASSLVGSTEAF
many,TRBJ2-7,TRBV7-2,ASSLGGTGTREQY
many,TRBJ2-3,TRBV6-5,ASTSEGDTQY
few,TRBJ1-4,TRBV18,ASSQDSLSREKLF
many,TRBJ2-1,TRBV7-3,ASSFDRDNEQF